This TCR beta chain was observed in a study of cytomegalovirus exposure and HLA in healthy donors (dated by TCRdb to 2016 to 2017). Study-level background: An earlier analysis of 587 of the donors reported 250 to 350 Gb of sequence data and some 120 million unique TCR beta sequences from 150 million to 200 million T cells. Besides the first cohort of around 670 subjects, a separate validation cohort made up of roughly 130 different subjects was used. In the later analysis, no new phenotypic data were used to find candidate immune exposures; instead, reliance was placed on TCR beta sequences and their occurrence across donors. Among several hundred genotyped donors of the cohort, an average of around 240,000 unique TCR beta nucleotide sequences was sequenced per donor, of which 15% to 20% were non-productive. A later genetic analysis used genome-wide SNP genotypes for about 60% of the roughly 670 donors, treating that subset as a discovery cohort. The study profiled the T cell repertoires of 500 to 800 subjects by immunosequencing and related them to cytomegalovirus serostatus. Roughly five DR-DQ haplotypes were handled as single units for association and clustering, since linkage in the cohort was strong. The study combined high-throughput TCR immunosequencing, statistical association of individual TCRs with disease status, and machine learning to predict cytomegalovirus infection status. Of the roughly 400 genotyped donors, approximately 83% fell in the genetic ancestry cluster associated with self-reported Caucasian donors. Donor age, sex, ethnicity and CMV serostatus were compiled alongside the repertoire data. A later analysis re-examined previously published TCR beta repertoires from about 700 donors and added high-resolution HLA genotyping to investigate patterns of TCR occurrence. HLA typing included class I and class II loci at four-digit resolution. All discovery cohort repertoires had been generated using a single sequencing platform. The number of typed donors differed by locus: about 620-640 for A, B, C, DRB1 and DQB1; roughly 510 for DQA1; roughly 600 for DPA1; and some 430 for DPB1. The study aimed to test whether cataloging public T cell receptors could reveal signatures of past pathogen exposure. An earlier analysis of several hundred of the donors applied high-throughput TCR beta sequencing to assess whether each TCR beta V gene segment acted as functional or pseudogenic. An early release that covered some 640 HLA-typed donors contained approximately 300 gigabases of sequencing data and around 85 million unique TCR sequences.

This clone was counted between two and nine times. Its antigen is still unknown. The record has no base qualities; no much larger clone is one base away. What the work shows at the level of the full study, not this receptor alone: Immune exposure information for the cohort was limited to CMV serostatus. In a later analysis, HLA-associated TCR beta chains showed more clonal expansion and lower generation probabilities than non-associated chains that were equally common. Because HLA typing was unavailable for some donors at each locus, only the typed subset was used in association tests. The authors suggested that the approach could potentially be generalized to other disease states and immunological phenotypes. In this cohort, only TCR beta chains were sequenced, and detectable features were limited by the absence of alpha or paired-chain data. According to a later analysis, TCR association rates differed among HLA loci, with DRB1 alleles showing the most associated TCRs and HLA-C alleles showing the fewest. The study gave a list of 150 to 200 TCR beta chains associated with cytomegalovirus. A later genetic analysis reported fewer N-insertions in productive TCRs among donors in an Asian-associated ancestry cluster than the roughly 670-donor mean. The 87-base-pair reads could not distinguish some IMGT-functional V segments, including TRBV6-2 and TRBV6-3, so those segments were excluded. In a later analysis, some 18,000 TCR beta sequences were associated with specific HLA alleles at a false discovery rate of 0.05. Most TCR sequences were observed very rarely across donors, whereas some public TCRs were present in many individuals. In a later analysis, several top co-occurrence clusters were reported to appear linked to parvovirus B19, influenza, CMV and Epstein-Barr virus. In vitro tests confirmed that a few of the cytomegalovirus-associated TCR beta chains recognize cytomegalovirus antigens. The earlier analysis of around 600 of the donors excluded fewer than 20 rarely observed V segments, including chromosome 9 orphons, because counts were too low. Most CMV-associated TCR beta chains appeared to be HLA-restricted in a later analysis, and the HLA associations seemed to be driven largely by CMV exposure. A further reported finding was that TCR beta sequences accurately predicted the HLA-A and HLA-B alleles for most subjects in the first cohort. In an earlier analysis of some 550 of the donors, most TCR beta V segments were observed in productive rearrangements about 90% or about 30% of the time, broadly matching IMGT annotations. When HLA alleles, especially DR and DQ, strongly co-occurred, attributing TCR associations to individual alleles was difficult. Roughly uniform sequencing depth across donors was assumed in presence/absence analyses, although this assumption may not hold. An association between a missense DCLRE1C variant and V-gene and J-gene trimming of TCR beta chains was found in a later genetic analysis and replicated in an independent cohort. In both the original and validation cohorts, the classifier was reported to diagnose cytomegalovirus status with high specificity and sensitivity. Linkage disequilibrium might explain the correlated functional status among segregating V segments, but an unknown experimental factor could not be ruled out. A cluster of highly shared sequence variants was judged likely to represent a technical artifact of the sequencing pipeline.

Library preparation used the immunoSEQ multiplex PCR assay. For the multiplex PCR, a mixture combining 60 forward primers for TCR Vbeta segments and 13 reverse primers for TCR Jbeta segments was used. A multiplex PCR assay on genomic DNA amplified the CDR3 region of rearranged TCR beta genes. On the Illumina HiSeq System, the amplified TCR beta libraries were sequenced as 87-base-pair reads. Concerning the study's data processing: Across the 600 to 700 repertoires, a later analysis counted roughly 77 million unique TCR beta chains, 9 million to 14 million of which were shared by at least two donors. A nearest-neighbor algorithm error-corrected the raw reads and collapsed the reads into unique sequences, merging closely related sequences to remove PCR and sequencing errors. V, D and J gene segments were assigned by aligning CDR3 sequences to IMGT reference sequences. For a sequence to be retained, at least a six-nucleotide match to both a V gene segment and a J gene segment was required. Rearrangements were called productive when the CDR3 lacked stop codons and stayed in frame with V and J; all others were non-productive. Following IMGT convention, CDR3 was defined as the stretch from the second conserved V-encoded cysteine up to the conserved J-encoded phenylalanine. The earlier analysis of 550 to 650 of the donors excluded any sequence lacking an unambiguous match to a single V gene segment. An earlier analysis of 587 of the donors classified V segments as functional when productive rearrangements were above 56.7% and as segregating when the standard deviation between donors was above 5%. A statistical classification framework was built to diagnose cytomegalovirus status from the catalog of TCR beta chain sequences. In a later analysis, V and J genes were assigned by comparing TCR nucleotide sequences against IMGT/GENE-DB human TR gene sequences. A later analysis assigned CDR3 sequences and most-parsimonious VDJ recombination scenarios with the TCRdist pipeline. In a later analysis, each TCR beta chain was defined by its CDR3 amino acid sequence together with its V-gene family, and reads without a unique V-gene family were excluded. To address suspected cross-contamination and a sequencing artifact, a later analysis removed 450 to 700 highly shared, low-generation-probability nucleotide sequences. In a later analysis, a clonal expansion index was calculated for each public chain from normalized within-repertoire ranks of inferred template counts. A later analysis computed generation probabilities with a VDJ recombination model fitted to out-of-frame rearrangements, and checked the results against IGoR. In a later analysis, TCR-TCR, TCR-HLA and TCR-CMV co-occurrence was scored with hypergeometric tests, and a repertoire-size bias correction was applied to TCR pairs. In a later analysis, false discovery rates were estimated by permuting HLA or CMV assignments 20 times. A later analysis grouped co-occurring TCRs with DBSCAN, adding TCRdist sequence similarity when clustering within HLA-allele-positive subsets. Repertoires with fewer than 30,000 or more than 120,000 public chains, plus five repertoires with anomalous nucleotide sharing, were excluded from co-occurrence clustering. Sourced from immuneACCESS, this table was stored by TCRdb with only in-frame sequences that have V and J called. A share of the clones is absent; for the studies checked, an unresolved V gene accounts for under half, and the remainder has no known explanation. V, J and clone size were drawn from that table, and D and trimming were deduced from the DNA. The sample table shows around 110,000 clones, and over 8% are seen once. The top ten clones comprise 2.5% to 3.5% of the sample.

Its CDR3 holds 15 amino acids, cysteine through phenylalanine. Of the read, only the CDR3 DNA is kept; its 45 bases are in frame from base 1. The germline V and J ends show losses of 1 base and 6 bases respectively, and no gene match explains 5 bases of the junction. The germline V gene gives CDR1 as LGHNA and CDR2 as YSLEER. In total, about 650 healthy bone marrow donors made up the cohort. All cohort members were sampled while nominally healthy, although unrecorded immune exposures were likely present. The donor was CMV seronegative and belonged to the group of over 300 seronegative cohort members. A peripheral blood sample was provided by each donor, and peripheral blood mononuclear cells were used for TCR beta sequencing. Genomic DNA extraction from the blood cell samples was performed with the Qiagen DNeasy Blood Extraction Kit.

In this chain, TRBV4-3 is recombined with TRBJ2-1; TRBD1 lines up with 8 middle nucleotides. This receptor was taken from a man aged 25 to 45 in good health and CMV-seronegative. Sequencing was carried out using PBMCs. Read as DNA, the sequence is TGCGCCAGCAGCCAAGTTGGACAGGGTAGCAATGAGCAGTTCTTC. It translates as CASSQVGQGSNEQFF.